What follows are 4 T cell receptor beta chains derived from one specimen sequenced in a study of cytomegalovirus exposure and HLA in healthy donors. Primers for the PCR totalled 60 Vbeta and 13 Jbeta. Clones were read by immunoSEQ multiplex PCR, and TCRdb kept only the in-frame ones, dropping some. This sample carries over 100,000 clones, around three quarters of them seen once, and the ten largest clones take over 4%. The sequenced material came from PBMCs. The receptor set was obtained from a man aged 30 to 39 in good health and CMV-seropositive.

The CDR3 DNA follows: TGCGCCAGCAGCCCGGTAGCGTCCCGGGGCACAGATACGCAGTATTTT. Amino acids: CASSPVASRGTDTQYF. The rearrangement links TRBV5-1 to TRBJ2-3; a weak D match, TRBD2 (5 bases). Germline CDR1 and CDR2: SGHRS and YFSETQ. The CDR3 covers 16 residues. V was trimmed by 4 bases and J by 1 base, leaving 16 bases between them.

This clone has only a few counts. At the DNA level, this CDR3 is encoded by other sequences in the same sample as well. The CDR3 DNA follows: TGTGCCAGCAGCTTAGTGCGGGGCCCAGAGACCCAGTACTTC. Translating gives CASSLVRGPETQYF. The J gene is TRBJ2-5, the V gene TRBV7-9; maybe TRBD2 (6 bases). From germline, CDR1 is SEHNR and CDR2 FQNEAQ (reference sequence). V was clipped by 1 base and J by 4 bases, with 10 bases between them. The CDR3 has 14 residues.

This clone was seen only once. J is TRBJ2-6 and V is TRBV7-9; D is undetermined. The length of the CDR3 is 16 residues. CDR1 and CDR2 (germline): SEHNR, FQNEAQ (reference sequence). With 4 bases removed from V and 4 bases from J, the gap between germline ends came to 14 bases. CDR3 sequence: CASSSLYGSGANVLTF. The CDR3, as DNA: TGTGCCAGCAGCTCTTTGTACGGGTCCGGGGCCAACGTCCTGACTTTC.

This rearrangement joins TRBV7-9 to TRBJ1-4; a possible D gene is TRBD1 (6 bases). Trimming cost V 4 bases and J 8 bases, with 17 bases left between them. There are 15 residues in the CDR3. The germline CDR1 and CDR2 sequences are SEHNR and FQNEAQ (reference sequence). CDR3 nucleotides: TGTGCCAGCAGCTCGGAGGGGGGGGTAGGCGAAAAACTGTTTTTT. Amino acid sequence: CASSSEGGVGEKLFF.